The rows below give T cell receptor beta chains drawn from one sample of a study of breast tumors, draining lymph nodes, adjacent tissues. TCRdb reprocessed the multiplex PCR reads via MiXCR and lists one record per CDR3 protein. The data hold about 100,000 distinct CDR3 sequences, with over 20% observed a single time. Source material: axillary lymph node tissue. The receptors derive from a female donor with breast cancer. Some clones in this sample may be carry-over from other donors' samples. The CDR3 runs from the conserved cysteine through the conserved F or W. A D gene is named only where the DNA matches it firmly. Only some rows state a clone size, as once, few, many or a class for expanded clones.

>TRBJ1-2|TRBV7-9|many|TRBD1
CALGTGDNGYTF
TGTGCCTTAGGGACAGGGGACAATGGCTACACCTTC
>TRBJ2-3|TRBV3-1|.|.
CASSPNSGGPDTQYF
TGTGCCAGCAGCCCAAACAGTGGGGGCCCAGATACGCAGTATTTT
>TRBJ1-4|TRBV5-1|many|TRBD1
CASSLGGQGSEKLFF
TGCGCCAGCAGCTTGGGAGGACAGGGAAGCGAAAAACTGTTTTTT
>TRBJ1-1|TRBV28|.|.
CASRLSTEAFF
TGTGCCAGCAGGCTGAGCACTGAAGCTTTCTTT
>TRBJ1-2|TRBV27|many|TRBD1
CASSSRDRESGGYTF
TGTGCCAGCAGTTCCCGGGACAGGGAGTCCGGTGGCTACACCTTC
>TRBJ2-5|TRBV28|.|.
CASWGGAGKTQYF
TGTGCCAGCTGGGGGGGGGCCGGGAAGACCCAGTACTTC
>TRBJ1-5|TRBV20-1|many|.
CSARRGQGHQPQHF
TGCAGTGCTAGACGGGGGCAGGGCCATCAGCCCCAGCATTTT
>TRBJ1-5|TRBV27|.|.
CASSPRGRNRRPQHF
TGTGCCAGCAGTCCCCGGGGACGGAACCGTCGGCCCCAGCATTTT
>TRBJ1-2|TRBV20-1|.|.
CSAPGGRGIYGYAF
TGCAGTGCTCCCGGGGGCAGAGGGATCTATGGCTACGCCTTC
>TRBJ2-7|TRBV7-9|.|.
CASSFYICSALDPPEQYF
.
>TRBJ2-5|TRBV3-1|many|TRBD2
CASRRGTSGLQETQYF
TGTGCCAGCAGGCGAGGGACTAGCGGGCTCCAAGAGACCCAGTACTTC
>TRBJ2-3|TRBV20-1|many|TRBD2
CSAKTSGATDTQYF
TGCAGTGCCAAGACTAGCGGGGCTACAGATACGCAGTATTTT
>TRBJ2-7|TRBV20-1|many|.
CSAGDYEQYF
TGCAGTGCCGGGGACTACGAGCAGTACTTC
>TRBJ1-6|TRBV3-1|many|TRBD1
CASSPAQGNSPLHF
TGTGCCAGCAGCCCGGCACAGGGGAATTCACCCCTCCACTTT
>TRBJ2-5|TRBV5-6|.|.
CASSLQVTPQETHYF
TGTGCTAGCAGCTTGCAGGTGACCCCTCAAGAGACCCACTACTTC
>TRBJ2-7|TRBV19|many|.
CASSGLGRKSYEQYF
TGTGCCAGTAGTGGGCTGGGACGGAAATCCTACGAGCAGTACTTC
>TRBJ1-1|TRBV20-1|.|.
CSATETANTEAFF
TGCAGTGCTACCGAGACAGCTAACACTGAAGCTTTCTTT
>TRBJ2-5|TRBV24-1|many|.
CATNDSREETQYF
TGTGCCACCAATGATTCCCGTGAAGAGACCCAGTACTTC
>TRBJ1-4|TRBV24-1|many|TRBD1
CATSEGTATNEKLFF
TGTGCCACCAGTGAAGGGACAGCAACTAATGAAAAACTGTTTTTT
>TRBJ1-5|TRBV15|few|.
CATSRDKGSNQPQHF
TGTGCCACCAGCAGAGATAAAGGTAGCAATCAGCCCCAGCATTTT
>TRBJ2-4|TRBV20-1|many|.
CSARSGYEDQYF
TGCAGTGCTAGATCCGGGTATGAGGATCAGTACTTC
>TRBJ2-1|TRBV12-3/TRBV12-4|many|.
CASSFGVGVYNEQFF
TGTGCCAGCAGTTTTGGGGTAGGGGTTTACAATGAGCAGTTCTTC
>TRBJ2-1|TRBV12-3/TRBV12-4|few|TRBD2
CASSRGLAGVTYNEQFF
TGTGCCAGCAGCCGTGGACTAGCGGGAGTTACCTACAATGAGCAGTTCTTC
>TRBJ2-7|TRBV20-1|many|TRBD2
CSASSLAGVSYEQYF
TGCAGTGCTAGTAGTCTAGCGGGAGTATCCTACGAGCAGTACTTC
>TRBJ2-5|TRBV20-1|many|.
CSARSETQYF
TGCAGTGCTAGAAGTGAGACCCAGTACTTC
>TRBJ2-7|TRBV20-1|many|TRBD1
CSARQGQGGWYEQYF
TGCAGTGCTAGACAAGGACAGGGAGGTTGGTACGAGCAGTACTTC
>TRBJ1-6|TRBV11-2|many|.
CASSLESPASPLHF
TGTGCCAGCAGCTTAGAGTCACCTGCTTCACCCCTCCACTTT
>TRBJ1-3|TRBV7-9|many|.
CASSLAGTGNTIYF
TGTGCCAGCAGCTTAGCTGGGACCGGAAACACCATATATTTT
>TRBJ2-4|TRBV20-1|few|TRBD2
CSAPASGRAPVAKNIQYF
TGCAGTGCGCCGGCAAGCGGGAGGGCCCCCGTAGCCAAAAACATTCAGTACTTC
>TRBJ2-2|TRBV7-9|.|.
CASSSPPGQRTLNTGGLFF
TGTGCCAGCAGCTCCCCCCCGGGACAGCGAACGCTTAACACCGGGGGGCTGTTTTTT
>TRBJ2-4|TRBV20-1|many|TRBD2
CSALSSGRAWDIQYF
TGCAGTGCTTTATCTAGCGGGAGGGCCTGGGACATTCAGTACTTC
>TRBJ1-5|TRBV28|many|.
CASSLGQPQHF
TGTGCCAGCAGCTTAGGGCAACCCCAGCATTTT
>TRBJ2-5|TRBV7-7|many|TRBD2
CASSLERGRALETQYF
TGTGCTAGCAGCTTAGAACGCGGGAGGGCCTTAGAGACCCAGTACTTC
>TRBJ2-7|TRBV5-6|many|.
CASSLFGESYEQYF
TGTGCCAGCAGCTTGTTTGGGGAATCCTACGAGCAGTACTTC